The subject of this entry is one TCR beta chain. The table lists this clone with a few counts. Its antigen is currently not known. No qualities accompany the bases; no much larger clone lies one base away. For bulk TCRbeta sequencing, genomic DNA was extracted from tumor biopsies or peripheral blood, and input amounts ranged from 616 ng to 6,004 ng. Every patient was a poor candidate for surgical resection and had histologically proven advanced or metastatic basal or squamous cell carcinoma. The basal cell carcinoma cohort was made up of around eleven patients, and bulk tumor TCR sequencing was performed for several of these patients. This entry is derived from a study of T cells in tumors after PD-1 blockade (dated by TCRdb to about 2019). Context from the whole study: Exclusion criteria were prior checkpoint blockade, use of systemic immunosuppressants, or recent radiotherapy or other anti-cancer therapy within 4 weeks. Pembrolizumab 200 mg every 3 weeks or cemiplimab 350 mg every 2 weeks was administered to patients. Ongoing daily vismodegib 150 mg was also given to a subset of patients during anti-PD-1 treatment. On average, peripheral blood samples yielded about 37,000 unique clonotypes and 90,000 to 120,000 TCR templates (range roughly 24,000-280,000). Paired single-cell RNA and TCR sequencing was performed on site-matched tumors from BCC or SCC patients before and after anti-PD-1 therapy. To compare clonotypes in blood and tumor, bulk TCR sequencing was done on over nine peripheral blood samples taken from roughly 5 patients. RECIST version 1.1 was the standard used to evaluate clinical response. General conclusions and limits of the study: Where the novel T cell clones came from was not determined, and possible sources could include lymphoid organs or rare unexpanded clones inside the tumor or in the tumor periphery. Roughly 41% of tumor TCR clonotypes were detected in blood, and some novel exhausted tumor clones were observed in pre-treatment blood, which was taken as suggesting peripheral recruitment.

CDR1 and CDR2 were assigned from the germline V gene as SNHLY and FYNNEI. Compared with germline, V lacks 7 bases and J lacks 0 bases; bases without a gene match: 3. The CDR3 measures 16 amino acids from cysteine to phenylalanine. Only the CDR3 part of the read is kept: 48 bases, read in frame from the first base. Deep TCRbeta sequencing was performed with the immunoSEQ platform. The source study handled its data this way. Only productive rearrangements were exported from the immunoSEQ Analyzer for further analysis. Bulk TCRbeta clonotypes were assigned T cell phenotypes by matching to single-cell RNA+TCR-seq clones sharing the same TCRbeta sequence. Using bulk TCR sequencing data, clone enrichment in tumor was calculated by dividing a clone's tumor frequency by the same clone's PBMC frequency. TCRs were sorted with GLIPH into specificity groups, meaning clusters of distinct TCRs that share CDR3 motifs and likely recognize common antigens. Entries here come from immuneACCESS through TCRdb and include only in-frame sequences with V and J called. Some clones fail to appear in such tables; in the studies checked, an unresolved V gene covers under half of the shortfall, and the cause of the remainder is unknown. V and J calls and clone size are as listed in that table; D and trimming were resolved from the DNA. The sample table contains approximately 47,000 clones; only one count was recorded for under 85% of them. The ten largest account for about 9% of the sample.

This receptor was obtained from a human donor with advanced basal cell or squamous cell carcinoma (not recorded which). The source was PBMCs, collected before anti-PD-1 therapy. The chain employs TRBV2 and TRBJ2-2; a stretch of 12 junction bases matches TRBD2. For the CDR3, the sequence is CASKTSGGPNTGELFF. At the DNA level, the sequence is TGTGCCAGCAAGACTAGCGGGGGACCGAACACCGGGGAGCTGTTTTTT.